Below, 11 T cell receptor beta chains from the same sample are listed, as sequenced in a study of T-cell reconstitution after alpha-beta-depleted transplantation in children. The TCRbeta library was prepared with unique molecular identifiers. TCRdb recomputed calls from the PCR reads with MiXCR, one row per CDR3 protein. The data show about 180,000 distinct CDR3 sequences, around 10% seen once. Sequenced material: PBMCs, taken before TCRalphabeta/CD19-depleted stem cell transplant. The receptors here all came from a boy younger than 10 with acute myeloid leukemia, due to receive a stem cell transplant.

CDR3 DNA sequence: TGTGCCACCAGCAGAGATCCCCAGGGAGGGTCACCCCTCCACTTT. It translates to CATSRDPQGGSPLHF. V and J are TRBV15 and TRBJ1-6; D is perhaps TRBD1 (5 bases). The V end lost 0 bases, the J end lost 10 bases, and 13 bases lay between the germline ends. This CDR3 spans 15 amino acids. Germline loops: CDR1 LNHNV, CDR2 YYDKDF (reference sequence).

In this sample, this clonotype turned up many times. The gene calls are TRBV20-1 and TRBJ1-2; D uncertain. Trimming took off 1 base at V and 6 bases at J, with 15 bases between the two ends. The CDR3 runs to 14 residues. Germline CDR1 is DFQATT and CDR2 is SNEGSKA (reference sequence). The CDR3 loop reads CSARGRGDGDGYTF. CDR3 sequence (DNA): TGCAGTGCTAGAGGCCGGGGAGATGGTGATGGCTACACCTTC.

This clonotype came up many times. The V call is TRBV10-3, the J call TRBJ1-1; the match to TRBD1 covers 10 bases. This CDR3 is built from 14 residues. The germline V gene encodes CDR1 ENHRY and CDR2 SYGVKD. The V segment lost 9 bases and the J segment 1 base; nucleotides outside the gene matches: 5. The chain's CDR3 is CAIRDRGSNTEAFF. CDR3 nucleotides: TGTGCCATAAGGGACAGGGGCTCGAACACTGAAGCTTTCTTT.

This clonotype has at least ten counts. This chain joins TRBV10-3 and TRBJ2-2; 7 bases are shared with TRBD1. The ends lost 0 bases at V and 6 bases at J; junction bases unmatched: 1. The germline V gene has CDR1 ENHRY and CDR2 SYGVKD. The CDR3 consists of 14 residues. CDR3 sequence (DNA): TGTGCCATCAGTGAGTCTCAGGGGGCCGGGGAGCTGTTTTTT. Its translation: CAISESQGAGELFF.

This clonotype was recorded many times. This chain uses TRBV14 with TRBJ2-2, with 8 positions matching TRBD1. The CDR3 has 19 residues. The V and J ends lost 0 bases and 7 bases, in that order; junction bases with no gene match: 16. Germline CDR1 SGHDN, CDR2 FVKESK. The CDR3 nucleotides read TGTGCCAGCAGCCAAGAAGGAAGGTGGGGACAGGTGCGGAGCGGGGAGCTGTTTTTT. Translating gives CASSQEGRWGQVRSGELFF.

This clonotype has at least ten counts. This rearrangement joins TRBV18 to TRBJ2-7, with D unresolved. Germline lookup yields CDR1 KGHSH and CDR2 LQKENI. This CDR3 is built from 13 residues. Deletions cut 3 bases from V and 5 bases from J, with 11 bases between. The CDR3 loop reads CASSPFRRDEQYF. The CDR3 nucleotides are TGTGCCAGCTCACCTTTCCGACGGGACGAGCAGTACTTC.

This clonotype was recorded many times. The V and J genes are TRBV28 and TRBJ2-5, with TRBD2 matching over 7 bases. The V and J ends lost 6 bases and 7 bases, in that order; junction bases with no gene match: 14. CDR1 MDHEN and CDR2 SYDVKM come from the germline V gene. The CDR3 runs 15 residues. The DNA of the CDR3 is TGTGCCAGCAGACGCGGGACTACCAGGTACGGGACCCAGTACTTC. Encoded protein: CASRRGTTRYGTQYF.

This clonotype has a handful of counts. The CDR3 DNA is TGTGCCAGCTCACCTCAGGCGGCGGGGGACAACGAGCAGTACTTC. Translating gives CASSPQAAGDNEQYF. V gene TRBV18 combines with J gene TRBJ2-7; possible D gene TRBD2, 7 bases. Trimming took 3 bases from V and 5 from J, leaving 17 bases between them. Germline V gene lookup returns CDR1 KGHSH and CDR2 LQKENI. This CDR3 is built from 15 residues. Based on the CDR3 plus reference TRBV18 and TRBJ2-7, the full variable domain is NAGVMQNPRHLVRRRGQEARLRCSPMKGHSHVYWYRQLPEEGLKFMVYLQKENIIDESGMPKERFSAEFPKEGPSILRIQQVVRGDSAAYFCASSPQAAGDNEQYFGPGTRLTVT.

The CDR3 sequence is CASSPGGSGRRDTQYF. The CDR3 coding sequence is TGTGCCAGCAGCCCCGGGGGTAGCGGGAGAAGAGATACGCAGTATTTT. The chain recombines TRBV7-9 with TRBJ2-3; TRBD2 matches at 9 bases. The V and J ends lost 5 bases and 5 bases, in that order; junction bases with no gene match: 11. Per the germline V gene, CDR1 is SEHNR and CDR2 is FQNEAQ (reference sequence). The CDR3 has 16 amino acids.

This clonotype was detected many times. The chain couples TRBV7-2 to TRBJ1-2; D is possibly TRBD1 (5 bases). The CDR3 totals 14 residues. Germline V gene lookup returns CDR1 SGHTA and CDR2 FQGNSA. The V end was cut by 5 bases, the J end by 8 bases, with 18 bases between. CDR3 nucleotide sequence: TGTGCCAGCAGCCGTTACCCGGACACTCAGGGCTACACCTTC. Its protein is CASSRYPDTQGYTF. Full variable domain (rest looked up from reference TRBV7-2 and TRBJ1-2): GAGVSQSPSNKVTEKGKDVELRCDPISGHTALYWYRQSLGQGLEFLIYFQGNSAPDKSGLPSDRFSAERTGGSVSTLTIQRTQQEDSAVYLCASSRYPDTQGYTFGSGTRLTVV.

At least ten counts were recorded for this clonotype. This chain links TRBV27 with TRBJ2-7, with TRBD2 matching 14 bases. The CDR3 has 17 residues. Germline CDR1 MNHEY, CDR2 SMNVEV (reference sequence). The V and J ends lost 5 bases and 2 bases, in that order; junction bases with no gene match: 8. Here the CDR3 reads CASSGLGLAGGTYEQYF. CDR3 nucleotide sequence: TGTGCCAGCAGTGGACTCGGACTAGCGGGAGGAACCTACGAGCAGTACTTC.